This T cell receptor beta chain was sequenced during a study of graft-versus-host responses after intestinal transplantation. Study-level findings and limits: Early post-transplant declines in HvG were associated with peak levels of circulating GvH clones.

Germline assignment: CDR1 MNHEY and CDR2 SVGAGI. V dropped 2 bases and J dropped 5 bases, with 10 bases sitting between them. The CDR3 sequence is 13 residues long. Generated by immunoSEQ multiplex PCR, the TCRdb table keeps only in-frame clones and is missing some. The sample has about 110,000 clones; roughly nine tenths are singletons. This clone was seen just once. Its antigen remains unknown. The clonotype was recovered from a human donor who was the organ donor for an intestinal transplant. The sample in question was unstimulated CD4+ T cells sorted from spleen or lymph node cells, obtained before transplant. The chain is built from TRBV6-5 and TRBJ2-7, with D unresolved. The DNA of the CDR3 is TGTGCCAGCAGTTACCCCGCTCGGAACGAGCAGTACTTC. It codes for CASSYPARNEQYF.